This T cell receptor (beta chain) was identified during a study of T cell clones after liver transplantation (dated by TCRdb to 2018 to 2020). Turning to the overall study: The samples were obtained from ITN030ST, a randomized trial that attempted immunosuppression withdrawal within 2 years after liver transplantation. Donor-reactive T cell clones were identified by TCRbeta sequencing after a pre-transplant mixed lymphocyte reaction and then tracked in post-transplant blood. As an antigen-independent comparator for the donor-reactive sequences, third party-reactive TCRbeta sequences from pre-transplant MLRs were identified as well. Of the eight recipients, a few were HCV-positive, while the remaining recipients had been transplanted for non-autoimmune, non-viral indications. Until randomization at 12-24 months post-transplant, subjects were given standard immunosuppression, with no induction therapy. Tolerance was defined as complete withdrawal of immunosuppression for at least one year without a rise in liver enzymes beyond twice the upper limit of normal. Blood samples were taken pre-transplant, pre-randomization before withdrawal, and post-randomization after full withdrawal or failed withdrawal. The study cohort included 8 liver transplant recipients, of whom 3 were classified as tolerant and 5 as non-tolerant.

The germline V gene encodes CDR1 SGHRS and CDR2 YFSETQ. The CDR3 spans 13 residues, from the cysteine through the phenylalanine. Only the CDR3 portion is preserved as DNA: 39 bases, with reading frame beginning at the first base. V loses 4 bases at its end and J loses 6 bases; junction bases beyond the gene matches: 7. General study outcomes and caveats: The conclusions were preliminary, being limited by small, heterogeneous patient numbers and by non-standardized post-transplant time points. Once repertoire turnover was taken into account, donor-reactive detection showed a significant reduction for CD4 in 7 of 8 subjects and for CD8 in 8 of 8. Because allograft tissue specimens were not available, migration of donor-reactive T cells into the graft, rather than deletion, may have occurred. In a couple of subjects, low numbers of available donor cells limited the measurable donor-reactive repertoire. A greater decline was seen for donor-reactive sequences than for third party-reactive sequences, suggesting partial antigen-specific deletion unrelated to withdrawal success. A significant post-transplant decrease in circulating donor-reactive CD4 TCRbeta sequences was observed in most of the 8 subjects, irrespective of tolerance or HCV status.

Unstimulated PBMCs, after thawing, were stained for CD3, CD4 and CD8 and then FACS-sorted into CD3+CD4+ and CD3+CD8+ populations. Each of the 8 studied subjects was randomized to immunosuppression withdrawal. The Qiagen DNeasy Blood and Tissue Kit was used for genomic DNA isolation. Worth noting for this clone: No cognate antigen has been identified for it. The sample holds no much larger clone one base away, and base qualities are not on file.

High-throughput TCRbeta CDR3 sequencing of frozen genomic DNA was performed by immunoSEQ, with PCR amplification, mapping, bias correction and internal controls included. Turning to the authors' computational methods: Productive rearrangements were kept, and unique TCRbeta sequences were defined by CDR3 nucleotide sequence plus V and J gene. A sequence counted as donor-reactive only if the sequence showed at least 5-fold expansion in CFSE-low cells compared with unstimulated pre-transplant cells and had a frequency of at least 0.01%. To ensure at least 90% detection power, minimum frequency thresholds were set for each subject based on that subject's lowest-template unstimulated sample. Jensen-Shannon divergence between the top 1000 TCRbeta sequences post- versus pre-transplant served as the measure of repertoire turnover. Two-sided Fisher's exact tests were used to test for changes in how often donor-reactive sequences were detected. As stored in TCRdb, this immuneACCESS dataset retains in-frame rearrangements with V and J assigned. A fraction of the clones does not appear; measured against another copy, unresolved V genes explain less than half of the discrepancy, and the remainder lacks a known reason. Clone size and the V and J calls come from that table; the DNA yielded D and trimming. The sample table shows over 45,000 clones, and 65% to 80% are seen once. The ten largest clonotypes hold just under 10% of the sample.

The TCR comes from a human patient who received a liver transplant. Some T cells seen after a transplant may have their origin in the graft donor. The V and J segments used are TRBV5-1 and TRBJ2-7; the junction holds 7 bases that match TRBD1. The sample here was CD4+ T cells from blood, taken around 54 months after liver transplant. CDR3 protein: CASSPGQRIEQYF. The bases read TGCGCCAGCAGCCCGGGACAGAGGATCGAGCAGTACTTC.